The clone carrying this T cell receptor beta chain was seen many times. Antigen: not known. This sample stems from a study of T cells in Graves' hyperthyroidism and ophthalmopathy. Study-wide points: Peripheral blood also featured most of the thyroid clonotypes expanded above 0.001.

Patients aged 18 to 65 had newly diagnosed hyperthyroidism lasting under 2 months. The V gene's germline CDR1 is SGHTA and CDR2 FQGNSA. V gave up 5 bases and J gave up 4 bases, with 17 bases separating them. The CDR3 spans 15 residues. TCR beta CDR3 regions were amplified from RNA. The HTBI set primed first-round TCR CDR3 RT-PCR. TCRdb re-called the multiplex PCR reads through MiXCR, storing one row per CDR3 protein. Of hundreds of thousands of distinct CDR3 sequences listed, more than 15% were seen once; the top ten hold 13% to 15%. The chain carries TRBV7-2 and TRBJ1-2; D perhaps matches TRBD1 (5 bases). The sequencing input was blood. The origin of this receptor is a woman aged 18-29 years with Graves' hyperthyroidism. CDR3: CASSPATELVYGYTF. In nucleotides, the CDR3 is TGTGCCAGCAGCCCAGCGACAGAGCTCGTCTATGGCTACACCTTC. Combining the CDR3 with reference TRBV7-2 and TRBJ1-2 gives the whole variable domain GAGVSQSPSNKVTEKGKDVELRCDPISGHTALYWYRQSLGQGLEFLIYFQGNSAPDKSGLPSDRFSAERTGGSVSTLTIQRTQQEDSAVYLCASSPATELVYGYTFGSGTRLTVV.